This passage covers 22 T cell receptor beta chains from one sample sequenced in a study of cytomegalovirus exposure and HLA in healthy donors. Use of 60 Vbeta and 13 Jbeta primers characterized the PCR. The method was immunoSEQ multiplex PCR; TCRdb's version includes in-frame clones alone and lacks a portion of them. The repertoire holds more than 80,000 clones, with around 76% as singletons. The specimen sequenced was PBMCs. Source of these receptors: a woman in her forties or fifties in good health and CMV-seropositive.

The rearrangement joins TRBV6-6 to TRBJ1-2; D is uncertain. The V and J ends lost 2 bases and 0 bases respectively, with 13 bases between them. Germline CDR1 is MNHNY and CDR2 is SVGAGI (reference sequence). The CDR3 contains 16 residues. The CDR3 DNA sequence: TGTGCCAGCAGTTACATCGAGGTCGGGACTAACTATGGCTACACCTTC. It encodes CASSYIEVGTNYGYTF.

This clone was detected only a few times. This chain connects TRBV5-4 to TRBJ1-3; TRBD1 matches at 9 bases. Trimming cost V 3 bases and J 2 bases; bases outside gene matches: 3. The CDR3 spans 15 residues. Germline V CDR1 and CDR2: SGHNT, YYREEE (reference sequence). The CDR3 DNA reads TGTGCCAGCAGCTCCCGACAGGGGGCTGGAAACACCATATATTTT. Amino acid sequence: CASSSRQGAGNTIYF.

The chain carries TRBV25-1 and TRBJ2-5, with TRBD1 matching 7 bases. The DNA end is more similar to TRBJ2-7, so the J call may be wrong. The CDR3 has 14 amino acids. The germline V gene encodes CDR1 MGHDK and CDR2 SYGVNS. Written as DNA, the CDR3 is TGTGCCAGCTCTGCTGCGACAGGGCCCTACGAGCAGTACTTC. Amino acid sequence: CASSAATGPYEQYF.

A remark on this clone: The junction and the germline gene differ at one end; a read error may be behind it. This chain links TRBV7-9 with TRBJ1-1, with 8 bases aligning to TRBD1. This CDR3 is built from 16 residues. Germline CDR1 SEHNR, CDR2 FQNEAQ (reference sequence). CDR3 residues: CSSSLVQGAPDTEAFF. Written as DNA, the CDR3 is TGTTCCAGCAGCTTAGTCCAGGGGGCGCCGGACACTGAAGCTTTCTTT.

The rearrangement joins TRBV30 to TRBJ2-5; D is unresolved. Germline V gene lookup returns CDR1 GTSNPN and CDR2 SVGIG (reference sequence). The CDR3 is 12 amino acids. Trimming took off 2 bases at V and 5 bases at J, with 9 bases between the two ends. DNA for the CDR3: TGTGCCTGGAGTCTAACCGGGGAGACCCAGTACTTC. It is translated as CAWSLTGETQYF.

The gene calls are TRBV4-2 and TRBJ1-1; D is unclear. Germline V lookup: CDR1 LGHNA, CDR2 YNFKEQ. The ends were cut back, 1 base at V and 8 bases at J, with 20 bases in the middle. The CDR3 sequence is 16 residues long. The CDR3 here is CASSQVSAAGRGEAFF. The CDR3 DNA sequence: TGTGCCAGCAGCCAAGTTTCAGCGGCGGGCCGAGGGGAAGCTTTCTTT.

On this clone: The final CDR3 position lacks the conserved phenylalanine or tryptophan, pointing to a likely read error. The limits of the CDR3 on the DNA are not certain, so only TCRdb's listed CDR3 is given. V and J are TRBV11-3 and TRBJ1-5; the D call TRBD1 from the table was never checked on the DNA. The CDR3 region is 10 residues in length, termini included. CDR1 is SGHNT, CDR2 YENEEA, per germline. CDR3 loop: CASSFQQGPN.

The gene calls are TRBV19 and TRBJ2-1, with D maybe TRBD1 (5 bases). The CDR3 contains 15 residues. The germline V and J ends were trimmed by 1 base and 5 bases, with 12 bases remaining between them. Per the germline V gene, CDR1 is LNHDA and CDR2 is SQIVND (reference sequence). CDR3 region: CASSIVRWGDNEQFF. DNA of the CDR3: TGTGCCAGTAGTATAGTGCGGTGGGGCGACAATGAGCAGTTCTTC.

This chain connects TRBV27 to TRBJ1-1, with D hard to call. CDR3 size: 12 residues. Germline values: CDR1 MNHEY, CDR2 SMNVEV (reference sequence). Trimming removed 7 bases at V and 9 bases at J, with 15 bases between. CDR3 sequence (DNA): TGTGCCAGCAAGGGAGTAACAGAGAAAGCTTTCTTT. It is translated as CASKGVTEKAFF.

The chain employs TRBV4-2 and TRBJ2-5; D perhaps matches TRBD1 (6 bases). Looked up from germline, CDR1 is LGHNA and CDR2 is YNFKEQ. The CDR3 loop spans 15 amino acids. V lost 1 base and J 1 base, leaving 10 bases between the germline ends. The CDR3 nucleotides read TGTGCCAGCAGCCAAGCAGGGGCCTCCCAAGAGACCCAGTACTTC. As protein: CASSQAGASQETQYF.

This clone was found a few times. The CDR3 loop reads CASSLGPQGVAEAFF. The CDR3 nucleotides are TGTGCCAGCAGCTTAGGCCCCCAGGGGGTAGCAGAAGCTTTCTTT. The gene calls are TRBV5-6 and TRBJ1-1, with 7 bases identical to TRBD1. CDR3 length: 15 residues. The J segment lost 8 bases and the V segment lost 2 bases, leaving 12 bases of the junction unmatched. The V gene's germline CDR1 is SGHDT and CDR2 YYEEEE.

This clone showed up just once. The chain couples TRBV11-1 to TRBJ2-1, with 11 bases that match TRBD2. The V gene's germline CDR1 is SGHAT and CDR2 FQDESV (reference sequence). V trimming: 2 bases; J trimming: 0 bases; junction bases outside the gene matches: 9. The CDR3 sequence is 19 residues long. The CDR3 reads CASSLRVLAGVSSYNEQFF. In DNA, the CDR3 is TGTGCCAGCAGCTTAAGGGTACTAGCGGGGGTTAGCTCCTACAATGAGCAGTTCTTC.

The chain has TRBV5-5 and TRBJ2-2; D remains ambiguous. With 1 base removed from V and 0 bases from J, the gap between germline ends came to 19 bases. Germline CDR1 is SGHKS and CDR2 is YYEKEE (reference sequence). This CDR3 is built from 19 residues. CDR3 sequence (DNA): TGTGCCAGCAGCTTGTTGGCCTTTCCAGGCTCCGCGAACACCGGGGAGCTGTTTTTT. Encoded protein: CASSLLAFPGSANTGELFF.

The chain has TRBV5-4 and TRBJ2-3; maybe TRBD1 (6 bases). CDR3 length: 16 residues. CDR1 SGHNT and CDR2 YYREEE come from the germline V gene (reference sequence). V gave up 4 bases and J gave up 6 bases, with 21 bases separating them. DNA for the CDR3: TGTGCCAGCAGCCGTGGGAAGGGGGTTGGGGCGGATACGCAGTATTTT. Amino acids: CASSRGKGVGADTQYF.

Regarding this clone: Germline is not matched at one junction end, which may reflect a read error. This sequence joins TRBV4-3 and TRBJ1-3; D call uncertain. This CDR3 is built from 15 residues. Germline CDR1 LGHNA, CDR2 YSLEER. CDR3 protein: CASTTSAASGDTIYF. The CDR3 DNA reads TGCGCCAGCACCACGTCAGCCGCCTCTGGAGACACCATATATTTT.

The chain links TRBV9 to TRBJ1-6, with D maybe TRBD1 (6 bases). The V gene's germline CDR1 is SGDLS and CDR2 YYNGEE. V gave up 3 bases and J gave up 7 bases, with 14 bases separating them. CDR3 size: 15 residues. In nucleotides, the CDR3 is TGTGCCAGCAGCGCCCAAGGACAGACAAATTCACCCCTCCACTTT. Translation: CASSAQGQTNSPLHF.

A few counts support this clone. This sequence joins TRBV15 and TRBJ2-7, with TRBD2 identical over 7 bases. CDR3 length: 13 residues. Germline V lookup: CDR1 LNHNV, CDR2 YYDKDF (reference sequence). The V and J ends lost 0 bases and 6 bases, in that order; junction bases with no gene match: 2. The CDR3 protein is CATSRDRGGEQYF. In DNA form, the CDR3 reads TGTGCCACCAGCAGAGATCGCGGGGGCGAGCAGTACTTC.

The rearrangement joins TRBV2 to TRBJ2-3; 13 nucleotides align to TRBD2. With V trimmed by 3 bases and J by 4 bases, 10 bases remained unmatched. This CDR3 is 18 amino acids long. The V gene's germline CDR1 is SNHLY and CDR2 FYNNEI. The CDR3 coding sequence is TGTGCCAGCAGTGATCCCGGACTAGCGGGGGTCACGGCAGATACGCAGTATTTT. Its translation is CASSDPGLAGVTADTQYF.

The chain joins TRBV11-3 to TRBJ2-5, with D uncertain. V was cut by 1 base and J by 2 bases, with 5 bases left in between. Looked up from germline, CDR1 is SGHNT and CDR2 is YENEEA. This CDR3 is built from 13 residues. CDR3 nucleotide sequence: TGTGCCAGCAGCTTAGGACTTCAAGAGACCCAGTACTTC. Translation gives CASSLGLQETQYF.

The chain carries TRBV5-1 and TRBJ1-2; 9 bases line up with TRBD1. After removal of 0 bases from V and 7 bases from J, the junction contained 7 bases not matched to a gene. Germline values: CDR1 SGHRS, CDR2 YFSETQ. The CDR3 is 15 residues long. The CDR3 nucleotides are TGCGCCAGCAGCTTGGATCGAACAGGGGGCTTTGGCTACACCTTC. This translates into CASSLDRTGGFGYTF.

The chain combines TRBV9 with TRBJ1-2; D is ambiguous. Germline V gives CDR1 SGDLS, CDR2 YYNGEE. V was trimmed by 0 bases and J by 7 bases, leaving 7 bases between them. The CDR3 is 12 amino acids. The CDR3 sequence: CASSVVRGGYTF. The CDR3 DNA is TGTGCCAGCAGCGTAGTAAGAGGTGGCTACACCTTC.

This rearrangement joins TRBV18 to TRBJ1-1, with a possible D match to TRBD1 (6 bases). CDR3 length: 13 residues. V dropped 6 bases and J dropped 6 bases, with 14 bases sitting between them. Germline V gives CDR1 KGHSH, CDR2 LQKENI. CDR3 region: CASSQNRVAEAFF. CDR3 DNA sequence: TGTGCCAGCTCCCAAAACAGGGTTGCTGAAGCTTTCTTT.